The 14 T cell receptor beta chains presented below share a single source sample, sequenced in a study of identical twins. TCRdb ran MiXCR on the 5' RACE reads and lists one entry per CDR3 protein. The sample yields 700,000 or so distinct CDR3 sequences, more than 6.5% seen once. These data are also associated with another study on yellow fever vaccine responses in identical twins.

The sample consisted of PBMCs. Receptors originate from a woman younger than 30 in good health.

This clonotype turned up a few times. V and J are TRBV20-1 and TRBJ1-2, with 10 nucleotides matching TRBD1. Germline CDR1 reads DFQATT; CDR2 reads SNEGSKA (reference sequence). The CDR3 runs 14 residues. Trimming cost V 5 bases and J 4 bases; bases outside gene matches: 7. The CDR3 loop reads CSASPGQGSYGYTF. CDR3 bases: TGCAGTGCTTCCCCGGGACAGGGGTCCTATGGCTACACCTTC.

This clonotype turned up a few times. This chain uses TRBV20-1 with TRBJ2-7; tentative D call: TRBD2 (5 bases). This CDR3 spans 15 amino acids. Germline V lookup: CDR1 DFQATT, CDR2 SNEGSKA (reference sequence). The ends were cut back, 0 bases at V and 6 bases at J, with 18 bases in the middle. As DNA, the CDR3 is TGCAGTGCTAGAGATTTGCGGGTAGGAGGTCCCGAGCAGTACTTC. It is translated as CSARDLRVGGPEQYF.

This chain connects TRBV28 to TRBJ1-3; 7 bases align to TRBD1. CDR3 length equals 17 residues. The trim removed 6 bases at V and 0 bases at J, leaving 11 bases unmatched. Looked up from germline, CDR1 is MDHEN and CDR2 is SYDVKM. The chain's CDR3 is CASRQPSGQSSGNTIYF. For the CDR3, the DNA is TGTGCCAGCAGACAACCCTCGGGACAGAGCTCTGGAAACACCATATATTTT.

This clonotype was counted at least ten times. This rearrangement joins TRBV5-1 to TRBJ1-3; D perhaps matches TRBD1 (5 bases). The CDR3 covers 16 residues. Per the germline V gene, CDR1 is SGHRS and CDR2 is YFSETQ. The V and J ends lost 0 bases and 0 bases respectively, with 10 bases between them. CDR3 loop: CASSLDGTLSGNTIYF. The CDR3 DNA sequence: TGCGCCAGCAGCTTGGATGGGACCCTCTCTGGAAACACCATATATTTT. Using reference TRBV5-1 and TRBJ1-3 for the parts outside the CDR3, the full variable domain is KAGVTQTPRYLIKTRGQQVTLSCSPISGHRSVSWYQQTPGQGLQFLFEYFSETQRNKGNFPGRFSGRQFSNSRSEMNVSTLELGDSALYLCASSLDGTLSGNTIYFGEGSWLTVV.

This clonotype was observed a few times. The V and J genes are TRBV10-3 and TRBJ2-7; D perhaps matches TRBD1 (5 bases). The CDR3 runs 13 residues. The germline CDR1 and CDR2 sequences are ENHRY and SYGVKD. The V end lost 7 bases, the J end lost 6 bases, and 16 bases lay between the germline ends. This chain's CDR3 is CAITEGRDIEQYF. In nucleotides, the CDR3 is TGTGCCATCACCGAAGGCAGGGATATCGAGCAGTACTTC.

The chain combines TRBV3-1 with TRBJ2-5, with 15 bases that match TRBD2. J lost 3 bases, V lost 4 bases, and 3 bases had no gene match. In germline, CDR1 is LGHDT, CDR2 YNNKEL (reference sequence). This CDR3 is built from 16 residues. CDR3 sequence reads: CASSLRTSGGEETQYF. The CDR3, as DNA: TGTGCCAGCAGCCTCCGGACTAGCGGGGGGGAAGAGACCCAGTACTTC.

In this sample, this clonotype turned up a few times. The chain uses TRBV28 and TRBJ1-5; no reliable D call. The CDR3 has 10 amino acids. Trimming stripped 8 bases from V and 3 bases from J, with 2 bases between. Germline CDR1 and CDR2: MDHEN and SYDVKM. The CDR3 region has the DNA TGTGCCAGCCACAATCAGCCCCAGCATTTT. Its translation is CASHNQPQHF.

The chain uses TRBV28 and TRBJ1-6; D ambiguous. CDR1 is MDHEN, CDR2 SYDVKM, per germline. The CDR3 has 14 residues. Between the trimmed V and J ends, which lost 8 bases and 9 bases, there was a span of 17 bases. CDR3 in amino acids: CASAIIDYGSPLHF. The CDR3 nucleotides are TGTGCCAGCGCGATTATTGATTACGGTTCACCCCTCCACTTT.

This clonotype was seen ten or more times. J is TRBJ2-7 and V is TRBV5-1; 7 positions agree with TRBD1. CDR1 is SGHRS and CDR2 is YFSETQ in the germline V gene. The CDR3 covers 16 residues. V lost 4 bases and J lost 0; bases outside the gene matches: 10. CDR3 amino acids: CASSRWDSEPSYEQYF. Here the CDR3 DNA reads TGCGCCAGCAGCCGATGGGACAGCGAGCCCTCCTACGAGCAGTACTTC.

This clonotype was found a few times. The chain is built from TRBV20-1 and TRBJ2-7, with 10 bases aligning to TRBD1. This CDR3 region has 16 residues. The V gene end was trimmed by 5 bases and the J gene end by 5 bases; junction bases not matched to a gene: 15. Per germline, CDR1 DFQATT and CDR2 SNEGSKA (reference sequence). The CDR3 bases are TGCAGTGCTCCGACAGGGGGCCTCCCTCTCCTCGACGAGCAGTACTTC. As protein: CSAPTGGLPLLDEQYF.

This clonotype was counted only a few times. The chain is built from TRBV6-1 and TRBJ2-3; 8 nucleotides match TRBD2. The CDR3 runs 15 residues. The V and J ends lost 5 bases and 2 bases, in that order; junction bases with no gene match: 6. Germline V gene lookup returns CDR1 MNHNS and CDR2 SASEGT. Here the CDR3 DNA reads TGTGCCAGCAGTCCCGGGACTAGAGACACAGATACGCAGTATTTT. Its protein is CASSPGTRDTDTQYF.

This clonotype was seen a handful of times. V is TRBV20-1 and J is TRBJ2-3, with TRBD2 identical over 8 bases. The CDR3 is made up of 13 amino acids. CDR1 is DFQATT and CDR2 is SNEGSKA in the germline V gene (reference sequence). The trim removed 3 bases at V and 6 bases at J, leaving 5 bases unmatched. This CDR3 reads CSASGGAWDTQYF. In DNA form, the CDR3 reads TGCAGTGCTAGCGGGGGGGCCTGGGATACGCAGTATTTT.

Ten or more counts support this clonotype. V and J are TRBV12-3 or TRBV12-4 and TRBJ2-4; 10 positions match TRBD2. The CDR3 length is 18 residues. V shed 2 bases and J 0 bases; nucleotides not matched to a gene: 7. The CDR3 loop is CASSLQSGGALAKNIQYF. Written as DNA, the CDR3 is TGTGCCAGCAGTTTACAGAGCGGGGGGGCTCTAGCCAAAAACATTCAGTACTTC.

This clonotype appeared a few times. This chain uses TRBV25-1 with TRBJ2-3; 8 bases match TRBD1. Per germline, CDR1 MGHDK and CDR2 SYGVNS. The CDR3 is 16 residues long. With V trimmed by 5 bases and J by 4 bases, 11 bases remained unmatched. The CDR3 nucleotides are TGTGCCAGCAGTAACCCTCCCGGGACAGGCTCAGATACGCAGTATTTT. Translated, it gives CASSNPPGTGSDTQYF.